These T cell receptor beta chains were read from a single sample in a study of blood T cell repertoires in COVID-19. Profiled with immunoSEQ multiplex PCR; TCRdb holds only in-frame clones, not every one. The sample carries about 280,000 clones, 88% recorded once. The sequencing sample was made of peripheral blood. The receptors derive from a woman aged 25 to 39 with COVID-19, enrolled during active disease. Both conserved end residues are part of each CDR3. The D gene is left open where the match is weak. For some rows the clone size is stated as once, few or many, or as a class when expanded; others skip it.

J gene,clone size,V gene,D gene,CDR3 protein,CDR3 DNA
TRBJ1-3,.,TRBV2,.,CASREINSGNTIYF,TGTGCCAGCAGGGAGATTAACTCTGGAAACACCATATATTTT
TRBJ2-2,.,TRBV10-1,TRBD1,CASSGQTGGTGELFF,TGCGCCAGCAGTGGACAGACAGGGGGAACCGGGGAGCTGTTTTTT
TRBJ1-6,.,TRBV6-1,.,CASSEDRYNSPLHF,TGTGCCAGCAGTGAGGACAGATATAATTCACCCCTCCACTTT
TRBJ2-1,.,TRBV3-1/TRBV3-2,.,CASSKGPPGEQFF,TGTGCCAGCAGCAAGGGGCCCCCAGGCGAGCAGTTCTTC
TRBJ1-6,.,TRBV18,.,CASSPGHSPLHF,TGTGCCAGCTCACCGGGGCATTCACCCCTCCACTTT
TRBJ1-4,.,TRBV18,.,CASSPRRVDGEKLFF,TGTGCCAGCTCACCTCGACGGGTGGATGGTGAAAAACTGTTTTTT
TRBJ1-5,.,TRBV19,TRBD1,CASSEPGQAYQPQHF,TGTGCCAGTAGTGAGCCGGGACAGGCATATCAGCCCCAGCATTTT
TRBJ2-7,once,TRBV28,TRBD1,CASSLGDSPYEQYF,TGTGCCAGCAGTTTAGGGGACAGCCCCTACGAGCAGTACTTC
TRBJ1-5,.,TRBV19,.,CASSVNGNQPQHF,TGTGCCAGTAGTGTTAACGGGAATCAGCCCCAGCATTTT
TRBJ1-5,.,TRBV20-1,.,CSASGEGQYNQPQHF,TGCAGTGCTAGTGGGGAAGGACAGTACAATCAGCCCCAGCATTTT
TRBJ2-4,.,TRBV7-2,TRBD1,CASSKTGTGRDIQYF,TGTGCCAGCAGCAAGACCGGGACAGGGAGGGACATTCAGTACTTC
TRBJ2-7,.,TRBV6-5,TRBD2,CASRGDAYEQYF,TGTGCCAGCCGGGGGGATGCCTACGAGCAGTACTTC
TRBJ2-7,.,TRBV10-2,TRBD1,CASTIRDRGSYEQYF,TGCGCCAGCACTATCAGGGACAGGGGGTCCTACGAGCAGTACTTC
TRBJ2-5,.,TRBV5-1,TRBD1,CASSAATGAQETQYF,TGCGCCAGCAGCGCGGCGACAGGGGCCCAAGAGACCCAGTACTTC
TRBJ1-1,.,TRBV9,.,CASSVVPAGTEAFF,TGTGCCAGCAGCGTAGTTCCGGCGGGGACTGAAGCTTTCTTT
TRBJ2-7,.,TRBV7-9,.,CASSFSGYEQYF,TGTGCCAGCAGCTTTTCGGGCTACGAGCAGTACTTC
TRBJ2-1,once,TRBV27,.,CASSWRGLSSYNEQFF,TGTGCCAGCAGTTGGCGGGGCCTAAGCTCCTACAATGAGCAGTTCTTC
TRBJ1-6,.,TRBV7-9,.,CASSLSGGIGSPLHF,TGTGCCAGCAGCTTAAGCGGGGGGATTGGTTCACCCCTCCACTTT
TRBJ2-7,.,TRBV5-5,TRBD2,CASSHGTTFPYEQYF,TGTGCCAGCAGCCACGGGACTACTTTTCCCTACGAGCAGTACTTC
TRBJ2-7,.,TRBV10-3,TRBD2,CAISRLAGTYEQYF,TGTGCCATCAGTCGACTAGCTGGGACCTACGAGCAGTACTTC
TRBJ2-1,.,TRBV9,.,CASSDYSEHEQFF,TGTGCCAGCAGCGATTATAGCGAACATGAGCAGTTCTTC
TRBJ1-5,.,TRBV28,.,CASSPAGQGPGPQHF,TGTGCCAGCAGTCCGGCTGGACAAGGCCCTGGGCCCCAGCATTTT
TRBJ2-1,.,TRBV19,TRBD2,CASVRVAGSYNEQFF,TGTGCCAGTGTGCGGGTAGCGGGCTCCTACAATGAGCAGTTCTTC
TRBJ1-1,.,TRBV11-2,.,CASSRGGWTEAFF,TGTGCCAGCAGCCGTGGGGGCTGGACTGAAGCTTTCTTT
TRBJ2-3,.,TRBV18,.,CASSLNEGSDTQYF,TGTGCCAGCTCACTGAATGAGGGCTCAGATACGCAGTATTTT
TRBJ2-7,.,TRBV10-2,.,CASSSRGNYEQYF,TGCGCCAGCAGTTCCAGGGGCAACTACGAGCAGTACTTC
TRBJ1-1,.,TRBV15,.,CATSGSRLTEAFF,TGTGCCACCTCGGGGAGTCGTTTGACTGAAGCTTTCTTT
TRBJ1-6,.,TRBV3-1/TRBV3-2,.,CASSQADSPLHF,TGTGCCAGCAGCCAAGCGGATTCACCCCTCCACTTT
TRBJ1-5,.,TRBV28,.,CASSLSGVQPQHF,TGTGCCAGCAGTTTAAGCGGGGTTCAGCCCCAGCATTTT
TRBJ1-2,.,TRBV27,.,CASRQGPYGYTF,TGTGCCAGCAGGCAGGGTCCCTATGGCTACACCTTC